This TCR beta chain was obtained from a study of blood T cells in healthy people across ages (dated by TCRdb to the mid-2010s). For context, the study as a whole: In model experiments, template switching captured roughly one uniquely barcoded TCR beta cDNA molecule for every two T cells. The study measured age-related changes in TCR beta repertoire diversity using deep sequencing normalized with unique cDNA molecular identifiers. Donors were grouped into four age groups: young (average 16 years), middle-aged (39), aged (62) and long-lived (about 89). To avoid experimental bias, donors of different ages were distributed randomly across sequencing lanes. Two additional independent replicas of 1 million unique cDNA reads from the same blood draw were analyzed for two donors (one aged 18 to 29 and one aged 80 or older). Beyond this particular receptor, the publication reports: Because donor CMV infection status was unknown, age-related changes in expanded clonotypes were potentially confounded. Observed TCR beta diversity per million T cells fell roughly linearly with age, and a significant reduction was already apparent by age roughly 40. Compared with the aged group, more naive CD4+ T cells, fewer expanded clones and increased TCR diversity were shown by the long-lived group, suggesting age selection. There was a strong correlation between observed TCR beta diversity and the percentage of naive T cells measured by flow cytometry. Bulk unsorted PBMC profiling prevented conclusive comparison of naive and antigen-experienced compartments. Estimates of total diversity from one million sequenced T cells were regarded as lower bounds and underestimates.

The library was produced with 5' RACE. The sequencer listed for this sample is Illumina HiSeq 2500. A second roughly 7 to 12 cycle PCR used a sample-barcoded 5' primer and a J-beta primer mix. Each TCR beta cDNA molecule received a unique molecular identifier from a template-switch 5' adaptor carrying 12 random nucleotides. At least 2.5 million CDR3-containing paired-end reads were obtained from each sample. The Mint cDNA synthesis kit, primed by a TRBC-specific oligonucleotide, was used to synthesize first-strand cDNA from all RNA. All cDNA was treated with uracil-DNA glycosylase and then went through a first 18-cycle PCR with the universal primers M1SS and BC2_uni_R. The original methods were these. Normalization of each sample was performed by random selection of 1 million high-quality reads, each carrying a distinct molecular identifier. Reads with shared molecular identifiers were discarded instead of being binned into consensus sequences. CDR3 identification, clonotype clustering and error correction used MiTCR with a Q25 quality threshold and the strictest error-elimination algorithm. A nonparametric unseen species model with Euler transformation was used to estimate lower-bound total TCR beta diversity. The public reads were run again by TCRdb, first through fastp at Q25 and then through MiXCR, and only productive beta chains were kept. Rows matching on CDR3 protein sequence are summarized as one entry with the most common DNA and genes. TCRdb, not the authors, supplied the V and J calls. Counted in this sample were about 780,000 distinct CDR3 sequences; about 42% of them appeared once. The ten largest clones capture over 15% of the sample.

Taken from cysteine to phenylalanine, the CDR3 has 12 residues. Only the CDR3 DNA is retained, 36 bases long and in frame from the first base. The V end loses 5 bases and the J end loses 3 bases, and a stretch of 11 bases separates them. CDR1 DFQATT and CDR2 SNEGSKA are derived from the germline V gene (reference sequence). Donors were 30 to 45 systemically healthy Caucasian individuals from Russia aged roughly 6 to 90 years. Approximately 9.7 milliliters of peripheral blood were drawn from each donor into EDTA-treated Vacutainer tubes. PBMCs were isolated by Ficoll-Paque density-gradient centrifugation, with at least 7 million obtained per sample. Total RNA was extracted from PBMCs with Trizol reagent, with at least 6 micrograms obtained per sample. The percentages of naive CD45RAhigh/CD27high T cells were determined by flow cytometry on a PBMC aliquot from every donor. A remark on this clonotype: Its antigen is currently not known. The sample holds no much larger clone one base away, and base qualities are not on file.

This sequence uses TRBV20-1 and TRBJ2-7, with the D segment possibly TRBD1 or TRBD2, each aligning over 6 bases. The sequencing sample was made of blood. The source is a man aged 80 or over in good health. The DNA is TGCAGTGCTGGAAGGGGGGTCTACGAGCAGTACTTC. Its coded protein is CSAGRGVYEQYF.